This note documents a single T cell receptor (beta chain) sequence. The trim removed 2 bases at V and 4 bases at J, leaving 7 bases unmatched. This CDR3 is 15 amino acids long. Germline values: CDR1 DFQATT, CDR2 SNEGSKA (reference sequence). The data were obtained in a study of CD8 T cells in Susac syndrome. The overall study: There were about six sequenced Susac syndrome patients with active disease and roughly 8 in remission.

With random hexamers, about 0.45 to 1 ug RNA was reverse transcribed. TCRdb analysed the immunoSEQ multiplex PCR reads with MiXCR anew, one entry per CDR3 protein. The sample lists about 84,000 distinct CDR3 sequences, 95% to 97% occurring once. This chain joins TRBV20-1 and TRBJ2-1; 8 positions match TRBD1. The source is a human donor with Susac syndrome. The source material was CD8+ T cells from PBMCs. The CDR3 nucleotides read TGCAGTGCTAGACACGACAGGGGTGGGTACAATGAGCAGTTCTTC. This encodes CSARHDRGGYNEQFF.